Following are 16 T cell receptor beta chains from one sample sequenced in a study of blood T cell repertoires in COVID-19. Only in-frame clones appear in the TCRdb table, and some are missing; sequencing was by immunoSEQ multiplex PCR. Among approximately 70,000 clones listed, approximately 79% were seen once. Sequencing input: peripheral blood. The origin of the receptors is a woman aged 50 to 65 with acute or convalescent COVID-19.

The CDR3 DNA reads as TGTGCCTGCCCGGGATTTTATAATTCACCCCTCCACTTT. Translated, it gives CACPGFYNSPLHF. The chain carries TRBV10-3 and TRBJ1-6; D is ambiguous. The V end was cut by 11 bases, the J end by 4 bases, with 12 bases between. Germline V gene sequence: CDR1 ENHRY, CDR2 SYGVKD. This CDR3 is built from 13 residues.

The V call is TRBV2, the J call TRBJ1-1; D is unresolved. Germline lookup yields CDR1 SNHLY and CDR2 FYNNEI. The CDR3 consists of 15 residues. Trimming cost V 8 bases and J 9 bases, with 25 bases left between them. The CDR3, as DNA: TGTGCCAGCTCGGGAGACACTTCTGGAGTTGGGAAAGCTTTCTTT. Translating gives CASSGDTSGVGKAFF.

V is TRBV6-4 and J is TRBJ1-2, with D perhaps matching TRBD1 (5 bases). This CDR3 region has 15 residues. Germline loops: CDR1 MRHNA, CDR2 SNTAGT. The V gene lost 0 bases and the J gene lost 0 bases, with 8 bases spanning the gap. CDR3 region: CASSDSPGANYGYTF. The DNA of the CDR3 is TGTGCCAGCAGTGACTCGCCGGGGGCTAACTATGGCTACACCTTC.

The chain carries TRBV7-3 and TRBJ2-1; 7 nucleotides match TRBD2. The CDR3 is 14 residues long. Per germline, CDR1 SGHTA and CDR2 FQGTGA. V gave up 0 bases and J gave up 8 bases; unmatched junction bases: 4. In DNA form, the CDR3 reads TGTGCCAGCAGCTTAACGGGGGGGTCTGATGAGCAGTTCTTC. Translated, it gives CASSLTGGSDEQFF. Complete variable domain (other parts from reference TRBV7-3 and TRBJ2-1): GAGVSQTPSNKVTEKGKYVELRCDPISGHTALYWYRQSLGQGPEFLIYFQGTGAADDSGLPNDRFFAVRPEGSVSTLKIQRTERGDSAVYLCASSLTGGSDEQFFGPGTRLTVL.

The CDR3 protein is CASRRDREMNNQPQHF. CDR3 in DNA: TGTGCCAGCAGGAGGGACAGGGAAATGAACAATCAGCCCCAGCATTTT. The chain recombines TRBV2 with TRBJ1-5; 9 bases agree with TRBD1. This CDR3 is 16 amino acids long. V lost 6 bases to trimming and J lost 3 bases; unmatched junction nucleotides: 9. Germline V gives CDR1 SNHLY, CDR2 FYNNEI. The full variable domain, its missing parts supplied by reference TRBV2 and TRBJ1-5, is EPEVTQTPSHQVTQMGQEVILRCVPISNHLYFYWYRQILGQKVEFLVSFYNNEISEKSEIFDDQFSVERPDGSNFTLKIRSTKLEDSAMYFCASRRDREMNNQPQHFGDGTRLSIL.

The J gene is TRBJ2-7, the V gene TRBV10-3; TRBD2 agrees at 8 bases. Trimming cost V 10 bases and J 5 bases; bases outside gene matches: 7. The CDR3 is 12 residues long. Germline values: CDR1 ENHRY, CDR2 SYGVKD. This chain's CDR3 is CATSGGVNEQYF. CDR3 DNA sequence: TGTGCCACCTCCGGGGGGGTAAACGAGCAGTACTTC.

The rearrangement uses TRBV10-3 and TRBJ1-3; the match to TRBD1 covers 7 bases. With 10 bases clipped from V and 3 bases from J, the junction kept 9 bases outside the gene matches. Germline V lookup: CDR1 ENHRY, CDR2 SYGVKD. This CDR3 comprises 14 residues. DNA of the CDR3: TGTGCCACCTACCCCCGGGACAGTGGAAACACCATATATTTT. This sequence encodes CATYPRDSGNTIYF.

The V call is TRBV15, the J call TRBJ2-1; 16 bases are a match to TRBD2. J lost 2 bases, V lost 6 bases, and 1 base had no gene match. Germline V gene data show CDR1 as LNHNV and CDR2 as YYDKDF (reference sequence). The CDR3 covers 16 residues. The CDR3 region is CATSGTSGGAYNEQFF. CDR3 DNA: TGTGCCACCAGTGGGACTAGCGGGGGGGCCTACAATGAGCAGTTCTTC.

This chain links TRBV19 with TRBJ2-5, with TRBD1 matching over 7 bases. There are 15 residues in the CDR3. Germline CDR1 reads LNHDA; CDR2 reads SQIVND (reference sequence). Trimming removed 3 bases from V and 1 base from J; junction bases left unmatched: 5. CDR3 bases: TGTGCCAGTAGTATCTCGACAGGGATCCAAGAGACCCAGTACTTC. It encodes CASSISTGIQETQYF.

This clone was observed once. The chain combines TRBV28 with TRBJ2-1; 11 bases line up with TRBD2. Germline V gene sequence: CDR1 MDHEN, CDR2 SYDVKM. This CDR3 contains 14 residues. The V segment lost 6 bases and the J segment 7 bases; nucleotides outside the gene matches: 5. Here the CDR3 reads CASSPSGRNNEQFF. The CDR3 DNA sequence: TGTGCCAGCAGCCCTAGCGGGAGGAATAATGAGCAGTTCTTC.

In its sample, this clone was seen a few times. The CDR3 is CASSRELGTGYYEQYF. DNA for the CDR3: TGCGCCAGCAGCCGAGAACTAGGGACAGGTTACTACGAGCAGTACTTC. The V and J genes are TRBV4-1 and TRBJ2-7; the match to TRBD1 covers 8 bases. CDR3 length: 16 residues. The germline V gene encodes CDR1 MGHRA and CDR2 YSYEKL. With 4 bases clipped from V and 3 bases from J, the junction kept 11 bases outside the gene matches.

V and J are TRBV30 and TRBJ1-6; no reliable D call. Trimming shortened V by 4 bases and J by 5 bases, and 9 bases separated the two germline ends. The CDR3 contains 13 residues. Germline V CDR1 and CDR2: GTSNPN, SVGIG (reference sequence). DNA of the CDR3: TGTGCCTGGATGGCCAAGAATAATTCACCCCTCCACTTT. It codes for CAWMAKNNSPLHF.

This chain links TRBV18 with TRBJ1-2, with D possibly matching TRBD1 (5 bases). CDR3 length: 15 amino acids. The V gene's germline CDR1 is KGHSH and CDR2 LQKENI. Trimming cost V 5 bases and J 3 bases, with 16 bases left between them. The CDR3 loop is CASSFQQEKHYGYTF. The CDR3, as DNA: TGTGCCAGCTCATTTCAACAGGAGAAACACTATGGCTACACCTTC. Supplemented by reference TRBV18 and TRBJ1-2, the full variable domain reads NAGVMQNPRHLVRRRGQEARLRCSPMKGHSHVYWYRQLPEEGLKFMVYLQKENIIDESGMPKERFSAEFPKEGPSILRIQQVVRGDSAAYFCASSFQQEKHYGYTFGSGTRLTVV.

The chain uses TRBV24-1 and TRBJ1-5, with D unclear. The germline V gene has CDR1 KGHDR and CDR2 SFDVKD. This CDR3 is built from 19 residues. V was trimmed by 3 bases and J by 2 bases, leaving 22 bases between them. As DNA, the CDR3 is TGTGCCACCAGTGATCCCCCAATGGCCTACAGAAGAGGCAATCAGCCCCAGCATTTT. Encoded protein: CATSDPPMAYRRGNQPQHF.

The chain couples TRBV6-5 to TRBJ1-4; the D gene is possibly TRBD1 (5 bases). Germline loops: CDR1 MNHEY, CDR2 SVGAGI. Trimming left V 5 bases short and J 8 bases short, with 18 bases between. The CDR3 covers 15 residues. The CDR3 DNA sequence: TGTGCCAGCAGTCAATCCAGGGTCCGAACCGAAAAACTGTTTTTT. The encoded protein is CASSQSRVRTEKLFF.

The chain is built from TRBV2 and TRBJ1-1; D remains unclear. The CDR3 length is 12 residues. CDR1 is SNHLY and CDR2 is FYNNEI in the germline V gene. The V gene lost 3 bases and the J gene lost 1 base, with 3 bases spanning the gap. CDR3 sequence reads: CASSDRNTEAFF. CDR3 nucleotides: TGTGCCAGCAGTGACCGGAACACTGAAGCTTTCTTT.